This T cell receptor beta chain was retrieved from a study of cytomegalovirus exposure and HLA in healthy donors. Amplification used 60 Vbeta primers and 13 Jbeta primers. Profiling relied on immunoSEQ multiplex PCR, and the TCRdb table lists in-frame clones only, not all of them. The sample data list approximately 140,000 clones. With respect to this clone: The antigen is not known.

The V segment lost 2 bases and the J segment 7 bases; nucleotides outside the gene matches: 9. The CDR3 is 15 residues long. Germline V gene data show CDR1 as MNHEY and CDR2 as SVGAGI. Regarding the study as a whole: Later analysis showed most CMV-associated TCR beta chains appearing HLA-restricted. Cytomegalovirus association was listed for about 150 TCR beta chains.

The chain carries TRBV6-5 and TRBJ1-1; 8 nucleotides line up with TRBD1. Input material: PBMCs. The TCR comes from a woman between 35 and 50 years old in good health and CMV-seronegative. This CDR3 reads CASSYQPGGNVEAFF. Here the CDR3 DNA reads TGTGCCAGCAGTTACCAACCAGGGGGCAATGTTGAAGCTTTCTTT.